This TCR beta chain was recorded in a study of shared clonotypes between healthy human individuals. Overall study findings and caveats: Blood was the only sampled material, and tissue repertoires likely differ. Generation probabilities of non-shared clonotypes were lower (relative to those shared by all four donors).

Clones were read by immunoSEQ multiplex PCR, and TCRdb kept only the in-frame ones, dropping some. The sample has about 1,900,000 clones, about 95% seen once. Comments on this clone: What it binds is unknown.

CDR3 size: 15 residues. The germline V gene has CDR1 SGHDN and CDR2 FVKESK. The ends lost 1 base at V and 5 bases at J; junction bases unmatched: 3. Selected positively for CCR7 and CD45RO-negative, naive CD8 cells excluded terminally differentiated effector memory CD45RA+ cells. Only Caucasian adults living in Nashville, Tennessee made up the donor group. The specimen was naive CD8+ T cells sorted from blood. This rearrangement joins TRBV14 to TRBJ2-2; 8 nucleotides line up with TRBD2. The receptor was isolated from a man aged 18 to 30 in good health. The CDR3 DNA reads TGTGCCAGCAGCCAAGTTAAGCGGGAGACCGGGGAGCTGTTTTTT. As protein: CASSQVKRETGELFF.